One and the same sample provided the 8 T cell receptor beta chains below, sequenced in a study of blood T cells in healthy people across ages. The use of a sample-barcoded 5' primer and a J-beta primer mix characterized a second PCR of about 7 to 12 cycles. TCRdb independently ran MiXCR on the 5' RACE reads; one entry per CDR3 protein. This table has fewer than 950,000 distinct CDR3 sequences, around 34% appearing once. Sequenced: blood. All receptors come from a man aged 18 to 29 in good health.

This clonotype occurred a few times. The J gene is TRBJ2-1, the V gene TRBV12-3 or TRBV12-4, with a weak D call TRBD2 (5 bases). The CDR3 has 11 amino acids. The V end lost 8 bases, the J end lost 9 bases, and 11 bases lay between the germline ends. CDR3 region: CASGGVGEQFF. The CDR3 DNA reads TGTGCCAGCGGAGGCGTGGGTGAGCAGTTCTTC.

This clonotype was counted once. The genes are TRBV12-3 or TRBV12-4 and TRBJ2-2; D remains unclear. The V and J ends lost 3 bases and 6 bases respectively, with 11 bases between them. This CDR3 comprises 14 residues. CDR3 bases: TGTGCCAGCAGTTTTGGCAGAATTTCCGGGGAGCTGTTTTTT. Its protein is CASSFGRISGELFF.

This clonotype has a handful of counts. This chain's CDR3 is CASSVDRAGNTIYF. The CDR3 region has the DNA TGTGCCAGCAGCGTCGATCGAGCCGGAAACACCATATATTTT. The chain links TRBV9 to TRBJ1-3; D ambiguous. The CDR3 spans 14 residues. Looked up from germline, CDR1 is SGDLS and CDR2 is YYNGEE. Trimming shortened V by 2 bases and J by 4 bases, and 10 bases separated the two germline ends.

V usage is TRBV10-3 and J usage is TRBJ1-1; D is uncertain. The CDR3 consists of 13 residues. V was cut by 10 bases and J by 4 bases, with 16 bases left in between. Germline V CDR1 and CDR2: ENHRY, SYGVKD. The CDR3 is CATALEVPTEAFF. CDR3 coding DNA: TGTGCCACCGCGTTAGAGGTCCCCACTGAAGCTTTCTTT.

About this clonotype: One end of the junction fails to match germline, which may point to a read error. V is TRBV20-1 and J is TRBJ2-1, with D possibly being TRBD1 (6 bases). This CDR3 is 13 amino acids long. CDR1 and CDR2 from the germline V gene are DFQATT and SNEGSKA (reference sequence). The CDR3 coding sequence is TGCGGTGCTAAACCGGGACACCTTAATGAGCAGTTCTTC. Its protein is CGAKPGHLNEQFF.

This clonotype was recorded at least ten times. The V and J genes are TRBV6-5 and TRBJ2-3; D is perhaps TRBD2 (5 bases). CDR1 and CDR2 from the germline V gene are MNHEY and SVGAGI. This CDR3 comprises 13 residues. Trimming pared 4 bases from V and 2 bases from J, leaving 7 bases between. The CDR3 sequence: CASSLTTTDTQYF. The CDR3 DNA reads as TGTGCCAGCAGTTTGACTACCACAGATACGCAGTATTTT.

This sequence joins TRBV27 and TRBJ2-3; no reliable D call. The V end lost 3 bases, the J end lost 1 base, and 8 bases lay between the germline ends. Germline assignment: CDR1 MNHEY and CDR2 SMNVEV (reference sequence). This CDR3 is 14 amino acids long. Written as DNA, the CDR3 is TGTGCCAGCAGTTTCGCTACCGGCACAGATACGCAGTATTTT. Translated, it gives CASSFATGTDTQYF.

The rearrangement links TRBV2 to TRBJ1-2; possibly TRBD1 for D (5 bases). Germline V gene lookup returns CDR1 SNHLY and CDR2 FYNNEI. V was trimmed by 0 bases and J by 2 bases, leaving 10 bases between them. This CDR3 region has 15 residues. The CDR3 reads CASSEAFRANYGYTF. The CDR3 DNA reads as TGTGCCAGCAGTGAAGCCTTCAGGGCCAACTATGGCTACACCTTC.